A few counts support the clone carrying this T cell receptor beta chain. Its target is unknown. These data are taken from a study of early T cells in non-severe SARS-CoV-2 infection. Study in general: Whole-blood bulk RNA, unsorted, was sequenced, and chains were unpaired.

Attached unique molecular identifiers marked individual cDNA molecules. TCRdb re-called the 5' RACE reads through MiXCR, storing one row per CDR3 protein. The sample carries about 20,000 distinct CDR3 sequences, more than 4.5% recorded once. Overall study findings and caveats: Anti-spike CD8 responses were favored by VDJdb matching, which missed private and CD4 specificities.

This TCR derives from an adult who was a healthcare worker with PCR-confirmed SARS-CoV-2 infection or an uninfected control (not recorded which). Sequenced material: whole blood.

The CDR3 bases are TGTGCCAGCAGTACCAGCGGGGTCTCCTACGAGCAGTACTTC. Its translation: CASSTSGVSYEQYF. The chain couples TRBV28 to TRBJ2-7; 7 bases agree with TRBD2. This CDR3 region has 14 residues. The ends lost 5 bases at V and 0 bases at J; junction bases unmatched: 4. Germline-derived CDR1 and CDR2 are MDHEN and SYDVKM.